Listed here are 21 T cell receptor beta chains from one sample, sequenced in a study of beta chain features in type 1 diabetes. Study-level points and caveats: Type 1 diabetes patients had TCRB CDR3s that were shorter (moderately but significantly so) in all four CD4+ subsets.

Expressed TCRB transcripts were sequenced because the isolated RNA had all been reverse transcribed beforehand. Profiling relied on immunoSEQ multiplex PCR, and the TCRdb table lists in-frame clones only, not all of them. The sample contains almost 350,000 clones, roughly a tenth of which appear only once. Their target antigens are unknown. Sequencing was carried out using central memory CD4+ T cells from blood. The receptor source for this set is a man aged 25-45 years with type 1 diabetes.

This clone appeared a few times. This rearrangement joins TRBV9 to TRBJ2-3; D possibly matches TRBD1 or TRBD2 (5 bases each). Germline CDR1 is SGDLS and CDR2 is YYNGEE. CDR3 size: 13 residues. Between the trimmed V and J ends, which lost 3 bases and 5 bases, there was a span of 10 bases. The CDR3, as DNA: TGTGCCAGCAGCGAGAGGGGTATAGATACGCAGTATTTT. Translating gives CASSERGIDTQYF.

The chain is built from TRBV30 and TRBJ1-1; 8 bases fit TRBD1. V lost 5 bases, J lost 9 bases, and 17 bases stayed unmatched. The CDR3 spans 15 residues. Germline values: CDR1 GTSNPN, CDR2 SVGIG (reference sequence). The chain's CDR3 is CAWGESRQGAVQAFF. Here the CDR3 DNA reads TGTGCCTGGGGGGAAAGCAGGCAGGGGGCAGTTCAAGCTTTCTTT.

The chain employs TRBV5-8 and TRBJ2-2, with D possibly TRBD2 on 7 matching bases. The V gene's germline CDR1 is SGHTS and CDR2 YDEGEE. V lost 0 bases and J 3 bases, leaving 9 bases between the germline ends. The CDR3 is 15 amino acids. This CDR3 reads CASSLAGGYTGELFF. Written as DNA, the CDR3 is TGTGCCAGCAGCTTGGCGGGGGGCTACACCGGGGAGCTGTTTTTT.

The rearrangement joins TRBV6-1 to TRBJ1-5; D perhaps matches TRBD1 (5 bases). The CDR3 covers 14 residues. In germline, CDR1 is MNHNS, CDR2 SASEGT. V was cut by 4 bases and J by 3 bases, with 10 bases left in between. The CDR3 here is CASSAQEVNQPQHF. CDR3 sequence (DNA): TGTGCCAGCAGTGCACAGGAAGTCAATCAGCCCCAGCATTTT.

As for this clone: A read error may account for a junction end that differs from germline. V usage is TRBV7-7 and J usage is TRBJ1-4; D remains unclear. The CDR3 consists of 16 residues. Germline CDR1 and CDR2: SSHAT and FNYEAQ (reference sequence). The chain's CDR3 is CASSLGRGGTNEKLFF. CDR3 sequence (DNA): TGTGCTAGCAGCCTCGGACGGGGAGGAACTAATGAAAAACTGTTTTTT.

V gene TRBV7-6 combines with J gene TRBJ1-1, with 9 bases matching TRBD1. The CDR3 extends over 15 amino acids. The V gene end was trimmed by 5 bases and the J gene end by 5 bases; junction bases not matched to a gene: 9. Germline CDR1 is SGHVS and CDR2 is FNYEAQ. This CDR3 is CASSPRTGERTEAFF. Here the CDR3 DNA reads TGTGCCAGCAGCCCGAGGACAGGGGAACGGACTGAAGCTTTCTTT.

This clone was seen a few times. The chain joins TRBV10-3 to TRBJ1-5; D gene ambiguous. Trimming shortened V by 3 bases and J by 6 bases, and 12 bases separated the two germline ends. The CDR3 runs 14 residues. CDR1 ENHRY and CDR2 SYGVKD come from the germline V gene. The CDR3, as DNA: TGTGCCATCAGTGAAGTCGACGGGAGTCAGCCCCAGCATTTT. This sequence encodes CAISEVDGSQPQHF.

The chain uses TRBV9 and TRBJ2-5; 8 bases align to TRBD2. Germline V CDR1 and CDR2: SGDLS, YYNGEE. J lost 5 bases, V lost 0 bases, and 6 bases had no gene match. CDR3 length: 15 residues. CDR3 amino acids: CASSVAGGPKETQYF. CDR3 in DNA: TGTGCCAGCAGCGTAGCGGGGGGGCCGAAGGAGACCCAGTACTTC.

The sample holds a few counts of this clone. The chain is built from TRBV9 and TRBJ2-7; TRBD2 matches at 7 bases. Germline trimming cut 0 bases from V and 0 bases from J; bases unmatched to any gene: 3. CDR3 length: 15 residues. The germline gives CDR1 SGDLS, CDR2 YYNGEE. CDR3 amino acids: CASSVEGGSSYEQYF. DNA for the CDR3: TGTGCCAGCAGCGTAGAGGGCGGGAGCTCCTACGAGCAGTACTTC.

This chain uses TRBV27 with TRBJ1-2, with 7 bases matching TRBD1. CDR1 is MNHEY, CDR2 SMNVEV, per germline (reference sequence). Trimming at V came to 9 bases and at J to 3 bases, leaving 4 bases not matched to a gene. The CDR3 has 12 amino acids. CDR3 DNA: TGTGCCAGTAGACAGGGAGACTATGGCTACACCTTC. This translates into CASRQGDYGYTF.

The chain is built from TRBV30 and TRBJ1-5, with unresolved D. The CDR3 sequence is 14 residues long. V lost 5 bases, J lost 0 bases, and 11 bases lay in between. Germline CDR1 is GTSNPN and CDR2 is SVGIG (reference sequence). The CDR3 region is CAWGPGNSNQPQHF. The CDR3 DNA sequence: TGTGCCTGGGGACCCGGCAATAGCAATCAGCCCCAGCATTTT.

This clone was detected a few times. This sequence joins TRBV5-1 and TRBJ2-5, with D perhaps TRBD2 (5 bases). Germline CDR1 and CDR2: SGHRS and YFSETQ. V shed 0 bases and J shed 1 base, with 10 bases lying between them. The CDR3 totals 15 residues. The CDR3 is CASSLDGVGQETQYF. The CDR3 DNA reads TGCGCCAGCAGCTTGGACGGGGTTGGCCAAGAGACCCAGTACTTC. Filled out from reference TRBV5-1 and TRBJ2-5, the complete variable domain reads KAGVTQTPRYLIKTRGQQVTLSCSPISGHRSVSWYQQTPGQGLQFLFEYFSETQRNKGNFPGRFSGRQFSNSRSEMNVSTLELGDSALYLCASSLDGVGQETQYFGPGTRLLVL.

The V gene is TRBV10-3, the J gene TRBJ2-7; D possibly matches TRBD1 or TRBD2 (5 bases each). V lost 2 bases to trimming and J lost 7 bases, with 9 bases between them. Germline V CDR1 and CDR2: ENHRY, SYGVKD. CDR3 length: 12 residues. The CDR3 here is CAISETRGEQYF. Written as DNA, the CDR3 is TGTGCCATCAGTGAGACTAGGGGTGAGCAGTACTTC.

This clone was detected ten times or more. The genes are TRBV30 and TRBJ2-7; D is ambiguous. The V and J ends lost 3 bases and 6 bases respectively, with 15 bases between them. Germline CDR1 is GTSNPN and CDR2 is SVGIG (reference sequence). This CDR3 comprises 13 residues. CDR3 sequence (DNA): TGTGCCTGGAGCGTCGGACGGGTAATCGAGCAGTACTTC. Translation: CAWSVGRVIEQYF.

This clone occurred a few times. The chain couples TRBV30 to TRBJ2-1; TRBD2 is a possible D gene (5 bases). CDR3 length: 11 residues. Germline V gene lookup returns CDR1 GTSNPN and CDR2 SVGIG (reference sequence). V was cut by 4 bases and J by 10 bases, with 11 bases left in between. CDR3 protein: CAWTRGVEQFF. The CDR3 DNA sequence: TGTGCCTGGACCCGGGGTGTAGAGCAGTTCTTC.

This clone was counted a few times. CDR3 nucleotide sequence: TGTGCCAGCTCATTGGACAGGACGCGGGAGACCCAGTACTTC. It translates to CASSLDRTRETQYF. The chain carries TRBV18 and TRBJ2-5, with TRBD1 identical over 7 bases. Unmatched junction bases numbered 8, after V lost 5 bases and J lost 5 bases. The CDR3 spans 14 residues. The germline V gene encodes CDR1 KGHSH and CDR2 LQKENI.

This sequence joins TRBV19 and TRBJ2-7; no clear D gene. CDR1 and CDR2 (germline): LNHDA, SQIVND (reference sequence). V was shortened by 5 bases and J by 3 bases, with 8 bases between the two germline ends. The CDR3 covers 12 residues. This CDR3 reads CASSLGDYEQYF. CDR3 nucleotide sequence: TGTGCCAGTAGTCTTGGGGACTACGAGCAGTACTTC.

This clone was detected once. The rearrangement uses TRBV6-1 and TRBJ2-5, with 10 nucleotides matching TRBD2. The CDR3 extends over 19 amino acids. The J segment lost 5 bases and the V segment lost 1 base, leaving 16 bases of the junction unmatched. From germline, CDR1 is MNHNS and CDR2 SASEGT. The CDR3 loop reads CASSEGVLAGFLSAETQYF. As DNA, the CDR3 is TGTGCCAGCAGTGAAGGTGTACTAGCGGGGTTCTTATCGGCGGAGACCCAGTACTTC.

The gene calls are TRBV29-1 and TRBJ1-2; maybe TRBD1 (5 bases). CDR3 length: 12 residues. V was cut by 6 bases and J by 0 bases, with 8 bases left in between. CDR1 is SQVTM and CDR2 is ANQGSEA in the germline V gene. As DNA, the CDR3 is TGCAGCGTGGGGGTTACTAACTATGGCTACACCTTC. Its protein is CSVGVTNYGYTF.

This chain uses TRBV6-5 with TRBJ1-4; D not certain. V was shortened by 6 bases and J by 8 bases, with 16 bases between the two germline ends. Germline V gene sequence: CDR1 MNHEY, CDR2 SVGAGI. This CDR3 spans 14 amino acids. The CDR3 nucleotides are TGTGCCAGCAGATCGGGCCAAAGCCGGGAAAAACTGTTTTTT. As protein: CASRSGQSREKLFF.

This clone was found a few times. This chain joins TRBV7-2 and TRBJ2-3; D is perhaps TRBD1 or TRBD2 (5 bases each). V dropped 2 bases and J dropped 4 bases, with 7 bases sitting between them. Per the germline V gene, CDR1 is SGHTA and CDR2 is FQGNSA. The CDR3 is made up of 13 amino acids. Written as DNA, the CDR3 is TGTGCCAGCAGCTTAATGGGGGCAGATACGCAGTATTTT. Its translation is CASSLMGADTQYF.